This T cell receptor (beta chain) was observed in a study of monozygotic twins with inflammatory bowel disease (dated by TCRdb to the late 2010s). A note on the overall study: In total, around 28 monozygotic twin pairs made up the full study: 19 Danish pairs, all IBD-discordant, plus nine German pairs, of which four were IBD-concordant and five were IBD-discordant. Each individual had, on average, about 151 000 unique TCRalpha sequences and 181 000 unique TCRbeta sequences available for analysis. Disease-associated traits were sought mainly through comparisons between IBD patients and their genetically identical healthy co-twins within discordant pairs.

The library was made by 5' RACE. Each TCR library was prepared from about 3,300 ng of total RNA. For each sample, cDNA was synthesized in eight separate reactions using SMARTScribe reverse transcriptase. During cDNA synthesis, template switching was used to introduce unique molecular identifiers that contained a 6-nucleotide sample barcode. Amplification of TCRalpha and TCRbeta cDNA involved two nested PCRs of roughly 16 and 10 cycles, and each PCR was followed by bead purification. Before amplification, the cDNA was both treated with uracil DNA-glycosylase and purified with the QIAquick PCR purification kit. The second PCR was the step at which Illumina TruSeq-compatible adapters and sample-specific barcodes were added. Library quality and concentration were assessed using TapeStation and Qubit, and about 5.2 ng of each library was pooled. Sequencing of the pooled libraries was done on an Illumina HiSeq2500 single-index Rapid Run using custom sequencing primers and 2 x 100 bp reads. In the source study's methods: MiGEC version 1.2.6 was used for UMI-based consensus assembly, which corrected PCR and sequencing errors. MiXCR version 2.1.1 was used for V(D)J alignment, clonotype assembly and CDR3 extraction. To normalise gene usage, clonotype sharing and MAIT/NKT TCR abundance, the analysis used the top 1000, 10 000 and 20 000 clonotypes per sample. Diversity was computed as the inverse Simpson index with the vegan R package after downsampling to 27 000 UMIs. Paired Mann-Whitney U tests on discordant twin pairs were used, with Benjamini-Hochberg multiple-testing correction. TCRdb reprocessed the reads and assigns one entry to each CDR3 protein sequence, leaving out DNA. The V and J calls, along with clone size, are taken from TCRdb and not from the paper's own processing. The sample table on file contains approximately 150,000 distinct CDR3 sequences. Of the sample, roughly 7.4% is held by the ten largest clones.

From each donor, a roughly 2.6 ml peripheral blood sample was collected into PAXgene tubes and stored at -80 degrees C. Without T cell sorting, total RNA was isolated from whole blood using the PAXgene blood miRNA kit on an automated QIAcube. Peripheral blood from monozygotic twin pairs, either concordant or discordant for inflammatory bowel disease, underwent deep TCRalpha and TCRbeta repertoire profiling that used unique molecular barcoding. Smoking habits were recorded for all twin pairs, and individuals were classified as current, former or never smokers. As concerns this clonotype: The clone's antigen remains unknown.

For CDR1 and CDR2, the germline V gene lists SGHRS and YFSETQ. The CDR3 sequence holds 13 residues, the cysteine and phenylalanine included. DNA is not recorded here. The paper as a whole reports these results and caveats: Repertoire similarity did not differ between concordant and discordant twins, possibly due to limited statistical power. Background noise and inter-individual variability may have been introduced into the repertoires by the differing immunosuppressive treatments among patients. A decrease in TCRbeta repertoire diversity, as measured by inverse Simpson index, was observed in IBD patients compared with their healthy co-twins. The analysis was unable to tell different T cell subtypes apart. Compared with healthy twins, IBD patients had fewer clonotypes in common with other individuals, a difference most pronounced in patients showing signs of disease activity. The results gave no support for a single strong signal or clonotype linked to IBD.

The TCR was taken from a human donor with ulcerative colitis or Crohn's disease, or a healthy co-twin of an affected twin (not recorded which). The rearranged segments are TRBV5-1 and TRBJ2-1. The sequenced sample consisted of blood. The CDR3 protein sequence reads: CASSLERYNEQFF.